This T cell receptor (beta chain) was recovered during a study of technical replicates of blood from a handful of donors. In its sample, this clone was seen a few times. Here immunoSEQ multiplex PCR was the method, and the copy in TCRdb shows in-frame clones only, minus some. In the table there are under 70,000 clones, roughly 92% of which are singletons. Germline loops: CDR1 KGHSH, CDR2 LQKENI. Unmatched junction bases numbered 7, after V lost 3 bases and J lost 5 bases. CDR3 size: 15 residues. The V call is TRBV18, the J call TRBJ2-7; 10 bases line up with TRBD2. Material: T cells isolated from PBMCs. The source is a human donor in good health. The CDR3 DNA follows: TGTGCCAGCTCACCCCCTAGCGGGAGAGCAGACGAGCAGTACTTC. Translated, it gives CASSPPSGRADEQYF.